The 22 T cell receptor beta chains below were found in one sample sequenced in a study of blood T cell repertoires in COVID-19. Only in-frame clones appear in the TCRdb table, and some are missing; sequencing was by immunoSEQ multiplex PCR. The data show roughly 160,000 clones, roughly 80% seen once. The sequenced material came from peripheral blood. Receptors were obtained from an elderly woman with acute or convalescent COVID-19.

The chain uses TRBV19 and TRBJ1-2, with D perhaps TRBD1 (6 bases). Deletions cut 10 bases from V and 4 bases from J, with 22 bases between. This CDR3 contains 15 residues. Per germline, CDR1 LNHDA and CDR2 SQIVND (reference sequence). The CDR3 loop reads CATLTAGGSSYGYTF. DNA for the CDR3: TGTGCCACCCTCACGGCGGGGGGCTCTAGCTATGGCTACACCTTC.

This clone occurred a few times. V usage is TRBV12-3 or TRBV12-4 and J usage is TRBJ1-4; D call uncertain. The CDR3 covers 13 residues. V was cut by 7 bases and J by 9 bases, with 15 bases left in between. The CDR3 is CASKSGDRQKLFF. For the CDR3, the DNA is TGTGCCAGCAAATCCGGGGATAGGCAAAAACTGTTTTTT.

The CDR3 DNA reads as TGTGCCAGCAGCCAAGCCCCTTTATCACAGGTCCCCACCGGGGAGCTGTTTTTT. The encoded protein is CASSQAPLSQVPTGELFF. The chain has TRBV4-2 and TRBJ2-2, with TRBD1 as a possible D gene (5 bases). The CDR3 is 18 residues long. Germline loops: CDR1 LGHNA, CDR2 YNFKEQ. The V gene lost 1 base and the J gene lost 4 bases, with 19 bases spanning the gap.

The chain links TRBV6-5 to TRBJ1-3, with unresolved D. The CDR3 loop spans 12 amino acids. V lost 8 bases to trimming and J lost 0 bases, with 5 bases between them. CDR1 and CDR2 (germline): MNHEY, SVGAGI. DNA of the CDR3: TGTGCCAGCGGGAGCTCTGGAAACACCATATATTTT. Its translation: CASGSSGNTIYF.

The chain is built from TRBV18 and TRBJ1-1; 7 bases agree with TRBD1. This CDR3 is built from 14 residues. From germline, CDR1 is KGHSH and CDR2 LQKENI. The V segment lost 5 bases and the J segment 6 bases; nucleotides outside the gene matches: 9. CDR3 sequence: CASSRLDRPPEAFF. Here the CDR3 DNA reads TGTGCCAGCTCAAGATTGGACAGGCCGCCTGAAGCTTTCTTT.

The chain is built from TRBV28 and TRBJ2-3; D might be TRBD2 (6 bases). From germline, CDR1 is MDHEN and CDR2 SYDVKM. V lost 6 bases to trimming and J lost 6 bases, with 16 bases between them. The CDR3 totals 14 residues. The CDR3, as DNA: TGTGCCAGCAGCTCACTAGCCGTTGCCGATACGCAGTATTTT. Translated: CASSSLAVADTQYF.

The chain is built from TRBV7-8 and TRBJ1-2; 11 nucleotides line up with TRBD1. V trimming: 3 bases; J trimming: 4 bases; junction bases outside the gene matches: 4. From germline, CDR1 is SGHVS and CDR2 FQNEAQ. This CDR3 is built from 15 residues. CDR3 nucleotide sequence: TGTGCCAGCAGCTTCCGGACAGGGGGCACCTATGGCTACACCTTC. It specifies CASSFRTGGTYGYTF. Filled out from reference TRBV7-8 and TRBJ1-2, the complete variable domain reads GAGVSQSPRYKVAKRGQDVALRCDPISGHVSLFWYQQALGQGPEFLTYFQNEAQLDKSGLPSDRFFAERPEGSVSTLKIQRTQQEDSAVYLCASSFRTGGTYGYTFGSGTRLTVV.

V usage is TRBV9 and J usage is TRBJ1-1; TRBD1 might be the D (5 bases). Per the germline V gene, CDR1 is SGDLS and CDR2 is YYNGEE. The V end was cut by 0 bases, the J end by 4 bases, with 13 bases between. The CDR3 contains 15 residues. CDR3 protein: CASSVAGGGGTEAFF. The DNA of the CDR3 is TGTGCCAGCAGCGTAGCCGGCGGGGGTGGCACTGAAGCTTTCTTT.

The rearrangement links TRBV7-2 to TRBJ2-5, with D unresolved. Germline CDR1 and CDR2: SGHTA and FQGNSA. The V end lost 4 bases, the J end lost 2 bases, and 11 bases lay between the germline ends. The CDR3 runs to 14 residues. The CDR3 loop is CASSYTGFQETQYF. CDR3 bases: TGTGCCAGCAGCTACACCGGGTTTCAAGAGACCCAGTACTTC.

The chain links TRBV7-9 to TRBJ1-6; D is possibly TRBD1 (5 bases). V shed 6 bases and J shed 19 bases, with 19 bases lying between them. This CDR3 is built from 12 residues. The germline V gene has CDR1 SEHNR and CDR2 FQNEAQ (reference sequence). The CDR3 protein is CASSTLRGGRHF. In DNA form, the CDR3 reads TGTGCCAGCAGTACGTTAAGGGGTGGGCGTCACTTT.

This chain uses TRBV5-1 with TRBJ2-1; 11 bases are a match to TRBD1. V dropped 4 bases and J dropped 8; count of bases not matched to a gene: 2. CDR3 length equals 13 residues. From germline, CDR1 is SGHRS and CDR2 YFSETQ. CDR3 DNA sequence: TGCGCCAGCAGCACGGACAGGGGGCATGAGCAGTTCTTC. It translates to CASSTDRGHEQFF.

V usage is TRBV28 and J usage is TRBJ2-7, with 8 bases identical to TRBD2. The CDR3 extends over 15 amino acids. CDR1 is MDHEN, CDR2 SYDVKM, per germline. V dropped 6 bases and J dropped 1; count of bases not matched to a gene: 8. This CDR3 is CASSSPGGLSYEQYF. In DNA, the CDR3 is TGTGCCAGCAGCAGCCCGGGAGGGTTATCCTACGAGCAGTACTTC. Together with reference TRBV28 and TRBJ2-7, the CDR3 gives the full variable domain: DVKVTQSSRYLVKRTGEKVFLECVQDMDHENMFWYRQDPGLGLRLIYFSYDVKMKEKGDIPEGYSVSREKKERFSLILESASTNQTSMYLCASSSPGGLSYEQYFGPGTRLTVT.

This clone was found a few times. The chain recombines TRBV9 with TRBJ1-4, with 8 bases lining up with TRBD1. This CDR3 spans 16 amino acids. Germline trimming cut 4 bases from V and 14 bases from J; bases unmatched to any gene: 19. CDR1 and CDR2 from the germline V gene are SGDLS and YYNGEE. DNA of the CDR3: TGTGCCAGCAGCCCCCCCGGGACAGGTTCATCTGGGCGGCTGTTTTTT. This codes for CASSPPGTGSSGRLFF.

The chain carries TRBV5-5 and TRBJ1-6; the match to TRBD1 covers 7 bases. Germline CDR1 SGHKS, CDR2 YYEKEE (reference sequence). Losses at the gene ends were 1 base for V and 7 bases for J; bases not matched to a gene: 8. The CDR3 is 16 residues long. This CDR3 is CASSLTETGPNSPLHF. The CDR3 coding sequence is TGTGCCAGCAGCTTGACGGAGACAGGGCCCAATTCACCCCTCCACTTT.

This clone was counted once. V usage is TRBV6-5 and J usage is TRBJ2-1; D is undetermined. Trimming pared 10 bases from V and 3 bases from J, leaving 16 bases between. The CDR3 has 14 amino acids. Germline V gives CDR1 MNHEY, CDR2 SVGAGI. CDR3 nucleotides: TGTGCCACCAAGAAAGGTGGGCTCTACAATGAGCAGTTCTTC. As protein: CATKKGGLYNEQFF.

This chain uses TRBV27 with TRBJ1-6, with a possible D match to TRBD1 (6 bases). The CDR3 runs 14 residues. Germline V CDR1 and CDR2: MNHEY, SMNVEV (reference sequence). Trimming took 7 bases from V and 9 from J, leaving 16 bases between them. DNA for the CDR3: TGTGCCAGCACCGTACAGGGTTTTGGTTCACCCCTCCACTTT. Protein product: CASTVQGFGSPLHF.

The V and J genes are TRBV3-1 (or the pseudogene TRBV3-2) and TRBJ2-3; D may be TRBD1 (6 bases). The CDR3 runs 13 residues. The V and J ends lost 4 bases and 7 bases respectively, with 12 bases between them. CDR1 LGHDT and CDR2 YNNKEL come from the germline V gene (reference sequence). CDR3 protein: CASSRGTRNTQYF. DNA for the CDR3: TGTGCCAGCAGCCGAGGGACAAGGAATACGCAGTATTTT.

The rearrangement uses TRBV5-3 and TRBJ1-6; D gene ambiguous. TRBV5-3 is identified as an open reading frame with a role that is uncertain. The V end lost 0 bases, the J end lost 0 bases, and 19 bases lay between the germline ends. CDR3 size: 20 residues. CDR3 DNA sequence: TGTGCCAGAAGCTTGGGCGGGTGCAGGACTGACTGCTCCTATAATTCACCCCTCCACTTT. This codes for CARSLGGCRTDCSYNSPLHF.

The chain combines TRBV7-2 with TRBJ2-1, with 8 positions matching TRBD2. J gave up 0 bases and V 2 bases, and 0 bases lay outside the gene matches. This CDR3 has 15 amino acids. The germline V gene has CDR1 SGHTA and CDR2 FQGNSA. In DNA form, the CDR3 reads TGTGCCAGCAGCTTAAGCGGGGGCTCCTACAATGAGCAGTTCTTC. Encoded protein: CASSLSGGSYNEQFF.

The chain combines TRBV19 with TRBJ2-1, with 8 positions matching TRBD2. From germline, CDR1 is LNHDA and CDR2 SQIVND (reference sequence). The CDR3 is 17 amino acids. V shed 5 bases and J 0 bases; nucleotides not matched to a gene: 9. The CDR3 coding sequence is TGTGCCAGTAGTGTGTCGGCGGGGGGCAGCTCCTACAATGAGCAGTTCTTC. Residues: CASSVSAGGSSYNEQFF.

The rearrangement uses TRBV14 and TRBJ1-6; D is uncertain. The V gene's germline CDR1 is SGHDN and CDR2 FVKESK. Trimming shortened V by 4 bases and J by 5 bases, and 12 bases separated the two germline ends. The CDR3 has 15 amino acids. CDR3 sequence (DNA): TGTGCCAGCAGCCCAGACGGGAAGAATAATTCACCCCTCCACTTT. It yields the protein CASSPDGKNNSPLHF. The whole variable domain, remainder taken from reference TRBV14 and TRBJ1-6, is EAGVTQFPSHSVIEKGQTVTLRCDPISGHDNLYWYRRVMGKEIKFLLHFVKESKQDESGMPNNRFLAERTGGTYSTLKVQPAELEDSGVYFCASSPDGKNNSPLHFGNGTRLTVT.

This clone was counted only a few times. The CDR3 here is CAWRPPFLTGELFF. Written as DNA, the CDR3 is TGTGCCTGGAGACCCCCATTCCTAACCGGGGAGCTGTTTTTT. This chain links TRBV30 with TRBJ2-2; D is uncertain. Germline V gene sequence: CDR1 GTSNPN, CDR2 SVGIG (reference sequence). The CDR3 has 14 amino acids. Deletions cut 3 bases from V and 5 bases from J, with 13 bases between.